These T cell receptor beta chains were read from a single sample in a study of blood T cell repertoires in COVID-19. Repertoires were generated with immunoSEQ multiplex PCR, while TCRdb's copy carries only in-frame clones and drops some. Counted here are approximately 94,000 clones, over 65% occurring once; the ten biggest clones make up 9.5% to 15%. The sample comprised peripheral blood. The receptors derive from a human donor in a cohort sampled during active COVID-19. Each CDR3 is given with its conserved first and last residue. The order of the fields is D gene, J gene, V gene, clone size, CDR3 protein, CDR3 DNA. The D gene is left open where the match is weak. The size field is filled for only some rows; it gives once, few, many or a size class.

>.|TRBJ2-6|TRBV4-1|.
CASSQRAETGANVLTF
TGCGCCAGCAGCCAACGTGCGGAGACCGGGGCCAACGTCCTGACTTTC
>TRBD2|TRBJ2-5|TRBV10-3|.
CAIRRGGLGETQYF
TGTGCCATCAGACGGGGGGGCCTAGGAGAGACCCAGTACTTC
>TRBD1|TRBJ1-1|TRBV6-1|.
CASSEAGQGPGTEAFF
TGTGCCAGCAGTGAAGCGGGACAGGGCCCGGGCACTGAAGCTTTCTTT
>.|TRBJ2-7|TRBV7-2|once
CASSLRGGMGYEQYF
TGTGCCAGCAGCTTAAGGGGGGGGATGGGGTACGAGCAGTACTTC
>.|TRBJ1-2|TRBV5-1|.
CASSPGTRKDYGYTF
TGCGCCAGCAGCCCGGGGACAAGGAAAGACTATGGCTACACCTTC
>TRBD2|TRBJ2-5|TRBV4-1|.
CASSLTGLSKETQYF
TGCGCCAGCAGCCTAACGGGACTATCTAAAGAGACCCAGTACTTC
>.|TRBJ2-1|TRBV10-3|.
CAISESQGPSYNEQFF
TGTGCCATCAGTGAGTCGCAGGGGCCCTCCTACAATGAGCAGTTCTTC
>TRBD2|TRBJ2-1|TRBV10-2|.
CASSRPSSGRVDEQFF
TGCGCCAGCAGCCGCCCGTCCAGCGGGAGGGTCGATGAGCAGTTCTTC
>.|TRBJ1-1|TRBV7-6|.
CASSLVGRGSTEAFF
TGTGCCAGCAGCTTAGTGGGCAGGGGATCCACTGAAGCTTTCTTT
>TRBD1|TRBJ2-7|TRBV7-9|.
CASSTPTGGLYEQYF
TGTGCCAGCAGCACCCCGACAGGGGGACTTTACGAGCAGTACTTC
>.|TRBJ1-1|TRBV12-3/TRBV12-4|.
CASSQQFTEAFF
TGTGCCAGCAGCCAACAGTTCACTGAAGCTTTCTTT
>TRBD1|TRBJ2-1|TRBV24-1|once
CATRNPQGNINEQFF
TGTGCCACCCGTAATCCACAGGGGAATATCAATGAGCAGTTCTTC